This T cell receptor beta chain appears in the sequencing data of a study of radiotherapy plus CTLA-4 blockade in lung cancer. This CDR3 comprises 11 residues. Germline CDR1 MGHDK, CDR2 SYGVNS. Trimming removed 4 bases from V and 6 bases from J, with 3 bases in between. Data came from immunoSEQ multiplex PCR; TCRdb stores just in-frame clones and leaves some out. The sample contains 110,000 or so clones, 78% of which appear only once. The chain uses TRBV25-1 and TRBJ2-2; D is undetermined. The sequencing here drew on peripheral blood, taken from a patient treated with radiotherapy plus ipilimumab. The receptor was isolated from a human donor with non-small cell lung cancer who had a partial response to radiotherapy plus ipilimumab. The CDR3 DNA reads TGTGCCAGCAGTGTCGCCGGGGAGCTGTTTTTT. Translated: CASSVAGELFF.